This T cell receptor (beta chain) was captured by sequencing in a study of blood T cell repertoires in COVID-19. Study in general: Italy, Spain and the United States were the sources of the convalescent and acute COVID-19 samples. PBMCs, B-cell-depleted T cells, or T cells were the source of the cDNA or gDNA that made up the material.

This CDR3 has 14 amino acids. The germline V gene has CDR1 MDHEN and CDR2 SYDVKM. The V end lost 2 bases, the J end lost 3 bases, and 10 bases lay between the germline ends. In the authors' workflow: How many nucleated cells were present was estimated from reference gene primer amplification. The data were produced by immunoSEQ multiplex PCR, yet TCRdb's version contains in-frame clones alone and is incomplete. The V and J calls and clone size were taken over from that table, and D and trimming were inferred from the DNA. Among a few hundred thousand clones listed, 70% to 90% were seen once. The clonotype originates from a man aged 55 to 69 with acute or convalescent COVID-19. Sequencing used peripheral blood. V is TRBV28 and J is TRBJ1-2, with D possibly being TRBD1 (6 bases). CDR3: CASSLQGKDYGYTF. CDR3 DNA sequence: TGTGCCAGCAGTTTACAGGGGAAGGACTATGGCTACACCTTC.